This TCR beta chain was captured in a study of patients and donors after allogeneic stem cell transplantation. Germline V gives CDR1 SGHAT, CDR2 FQDESV (reference sequence). J lost 4 bases, V lost 5 bases, and 7 bases had no gene match. The CDR3 is made up of 14 amino acids. A single record per CDR3 protein comes from TCRdb applying MiXCR to the RT-PCR reads. The table lists 80,000 to 90,000 distinct CDR3 sequences, about 44% of them singletons. The chain uses TRBV11-1 and TRBJ1-1, with TRBD1 matching 7 bases. Sample: blood, either unsorted or a sorted T cell fraction (not recorded which). This sequence originates from a human donor who was either an allogeneic HSCT recipient or a stem cell or donor lymphocyte infusion donor (not recorded which). It is not recorded whose cells these are; they may come from a transplant donor. CDR3 sequence reads: CASSRTGVVTEAFF. CDR3 bases: TGTGCCAGCAGCCGTACAGGGGTGGTCACTGAAGCTTTCTTT.